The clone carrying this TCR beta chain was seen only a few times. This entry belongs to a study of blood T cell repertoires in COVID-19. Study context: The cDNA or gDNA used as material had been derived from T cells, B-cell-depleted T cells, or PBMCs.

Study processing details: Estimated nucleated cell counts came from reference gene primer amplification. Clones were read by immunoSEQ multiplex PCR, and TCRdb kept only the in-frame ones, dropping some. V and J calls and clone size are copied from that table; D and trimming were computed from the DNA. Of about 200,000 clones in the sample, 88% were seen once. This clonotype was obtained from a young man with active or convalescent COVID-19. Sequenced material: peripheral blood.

CDR3 amino acids: CASSEAGTAAGYTF. CDR3 in DNA: TGTGCCAGCAGTGAAGCCGGGACAGCCGCGGGCTACACCTTC. The rearrangement links TRBV2 to TRBJ1-2; 7 positions match TRBD1. The CDR3 consists of 14 residues. Germline V gene data show CDR1 as SNHLY and CDR2 as FYNNEI. Germline trimming cut 0 bases from V and 8 bases from J; bases unmatched to any gene: 6.